This T cell receptor (beta chain) appears in the sequencing data of a study of shared clonotypes between healthy human individuals. Study-wide context: Sampling drew on donors who were two women and a few men aged 18 to 49. Regarding the study as a whole: Non-shared clonotypes were found to have lower generation probabilities than the clonotypes that were shared by all four of the sorted-subset donors. Researchers sampled blood only, noting tissue repertoires likely differ.

Germline CDR1 reads MGHRA; CDR2 reads YSYEKL. Losses at the gene ends were 3 bases for V and 6 bases for J; bases not matched to a gene: 5. This CDR3 is 13 amino acids long. Here immunoSEQ multiplex PCR was the method, and the copy in TCRdb shows in-frame clones only, minus some. The sample includes 2 million to 2.5 million clones, over 90% seen only once; the top ten take about 0.41%. In regard to this clone: Antigen: not known.

This receptor was identified in a man between 18 and 35 years old in good health. Some clones in this sample may be carry-over from other donors' samples. Sequenced material: naive CD4+ T cells from PBMCs. Subset denoted: CD45RA+ positively selected. The chain joins TRBV4-1 to TRBJ2-7, with 7 bases that match TRBD1. The CDR3 bases are TGCGCCAGCAGCCAGTCCCGGGACAGCGAGCAGTACTTC. Translating it yields CASSQSRDSEQYF.